These T cell receptor beta chains were read from a single sample in a study of blood T cell repertoires in COVID-19. Sequenced by immunoSEQ multiplex PCR; TCRdb stores in-frame clones only, minus some. The sample has around 200,000 clones; approximately 85% are singletons. The source material was PBMCs or T cells enriched from blood (not recorded which). These receptors were obtained from a man aged 40-55 years who had recovered from COVID-19. CDR3s include the opening cysteine and the closing phenylalanine or tryptophan. Each record gives: J gene, clone size, D gene, V gene, CDR3 DNA, CDR3 protein. D genes are given only for firm matches. Not all rows give a size; the values are once, few, many and, for expanded clones, a class.

J: TRBJ2-3; size: many; D: NA; V: TRBV19; DNA: TGTGCCAGTAGTGGGCCCCCTCCCGCAGATACGCAGTATTTT; CDR3: CASSGPPPADTQYF
J: TRBJ2-1; size: NA; D: TRBD2; V: TRBV28; DNA: TGTGCCAGCAGTTTGTTGTGGGGGAGGGCCCGAAATCGCTACAATGAGCAGTTCTTC; CDR3: CASSLLWGRARNRYNEQFF
J: TRBJ1-3; size: few; D: TRBD1; V: TRBV6-1; DNA: TGTGCCAGCAGTGAAGCGCAAACAGGGGGGCACACCATATATTTT; CDR3: CASSEAQTGGHTIYF
J: TRBJ2-5; size: NA; D: NA; V: TRBV3-1/TRBV3-2; DNA: TGTGCCAGCAGCCAAGGTTTAATGGGCAGCGGAGCGACCCAGTACTTC; CDR3: CASSQGLMGSGATQYF
J: TRBJ1-5; size: NA; D: NA; V: TRBV30; DNA: TGTGCCTGGAGTGAGGGGTCCGGGGGGCAATGGAGCAATCAGCCCCAGCATTTT; CDR3: CAWSEGSGGQWSNQPQHF
J: TRBJ1-4; size: NA; D: NA; V: TRBV6-5; DNA: TGTGCCAGCTCCAGATTAACTAATGAAAAACTGTTTTTT; CDR3: CASSRLTNEKLFF
J: TRBJ2-2; size: NA; D: TRBD1; V: TRBV9; DNA: TGTGCCAGCAGCAGCAATCCGGGACAGGGGAGGTCCGGGGAGCTGTTTTTT; CDR3: CASSSNPGQGRSGELFF
J: TRBJ1-4; size: NA; D: NA; V: TRBV4-1; DNA: TGCGCCAGCAGCCAAGTCACTACTCCCGGAGAAAAACTGTTTTTT; CDR3: CASSQVTTPGEKLFF
J: TRBJ1-1; size: NA; D: NA; V: TRBV5-3; DNA: TGTGCCAGAAGCCGCACATACGGGGACACTGAAGCTTTCTTT; CDR3: CARSRTYGDTEAFF
J: TRBJ2-7; size: NA; D: TRBD1; V: TRBV15; DNA: TGTGCCACCAGCATATCTCCGACAGGGGGTTACGAGCAGTACTTC; CDR3: CATSISPTGGYEQYF
J: TRBJ1-2; size: few; D: TRBD1; V: TRBV5-6; DNA: TGTGCCAGCAGCCGCACTACCGGACAGGGGGTTCGGGGCTACACCTTC; CDR3: CASSRTTGQGVRGYTF
J: TRBJ1-1; size: NA; D: NA; V: TRBV6-1; DNA: TGTGCCAGCAGTGAAGGTGGAGTGAACACTGAAGCTTTCTTT; CDR3: CASSEGGVNTEAFF
J: TRBJ1-1; size: NA; D: NA; V: TRBV19; DNA: TGTGCCAGTAGTATAGTCCGTGGCAGGGAAGCTTTCTTT; CDR3: CASSIVRGREAFF
J: TRBJ2-7; size: NA; D: TRBD1; V: TRBV27; DNA: TGTGCCAGCAGTTTCAGTATCAGCGCAGGGGGCGCCAAGCAGTACTTC; CDR3: CASSFSISAGGAKQYF
J: TRBJ1-2; size: NA; D: TRBD1; V: TRBV14; DNA: TGTGCCAGCAGCCCCCGGGACAGGCTAGTCTATGGCTACACCTTC; CDR3: CASSPRDRLVYGYTF
J: TRBJ2-7; size: NA; D: NA; V: TRBV5-1; DNA: TGCGCCAGCAGCGCCGCAGGGTCCTCCTACGAGCAGTACTTC; CDR3: CASSAAGSSYEQYF
J: TRBJ1-5; size: NA; D: TRBD1; V: TRBV12-5; DNA: TGTGCTAGTGGCCGTACGACAGGGAGGCGGCCCCAGCATTTT; CDR3: CASGRTTGRRPQHF
J: TRBJ1-4; size: NA; D: NA; V: TRBV28; DNA: TGTGCCAGCAGCTCGACACAGGCGTCCGCTAATGAAAAACTGTTTTTT; CDR3: CASSSTQASANEKLFF
J: TRBJ1-1; size: NA; D: NA; V: TRBV24-1; DNA: TGTGCCACCATGATGCAGGGAAACACTGAAGCTTTCTTT; CDR3: CATMMQGNTEAFF
J: TRBJ2-2; size: few; D: TRBD1; V: TRBV15; DNA: TGTGCCACCAGCAGGGATTACTGGACAGGGAACACCGGGGAGCTGTTTTTT; CDR3: CATSRDYWTGNTGELFF
J: TRBJ1-1; size: NA; D: NA; V: TRBV10-2; DNA: TGCGCCAGCAGTGAGTTGCGGGGGGGAAGGACTGAAGCTTTCTTT; CDR3: CASSELRGGRTEAFF
J: TRBJ1-5; size: NA; D: TRBD1; V: TRBV27; DNA: TGTGCCAGCAGCAAACAGGGGCTGGGCAATCAGCCCCAGCATTTT; CDR3: CASSKQGLGNQPQHF
J: TRBJ2-7; size: NA; D: NA; V: TRBV27; DNA: TGTGCCAGCAGTTTCCAATTTAGCTCCTACGAGCAGTACTTC; CDR3: CASSFQFSSYEQYF
J: TRBJ2-7; size: once; D: TRBD1; V: TRBV18; DNA: TGTGCCAGCTCACCAGAGGAAGGACAGGGGTATTACGAGCAGTACTTC; CDR3: CASSPEEGQGYYEQYF
J: TRBJ2-7; size: NA; D: TRBD1; V: TRBV7-9; DNA: TGTGCCAGCAGCTTAGCGGGCCGAGGACAGGCGACCTACGAGCAGTACTTC; CDR3: CASSLAGRGQATYEQYF
J: TRBJ1-5; size: NA; D: TRBD1; V: TRBV28; DNA: TGTGCCAGCAGTTTCGCGGGACAGGGAAGCAATCAGCCCCAGCATTTT; CDR3: CASSFAGQGSNQPQHF
J: TRBJ1-1; size: NA; D: NA; V: TRBV29-1; DNA: TGCAGCGTTGTCGGGGACACTGAAGCTTTCTTT; CDR3: CSVVGDTEAFF
J: TRBJ1-3; size: once; D: TRBD1; V: TRBV19; DNA: TGTGCCAGTAGTACGACAGGGCTAGGAAACACCATATATTTT; CDR3: CASSTTGLGNTIYF
J: TRBJ1-5; size: NA; D: NA; V: TRBV10-2; DNA: TGCGCCAGCAGTGAAGGGGGAAACAATCAGCCCCAGCATTTT; CDR3: CASSEGGNNQPQHF
J: TRBJ2-1; size: NA; D: NA; V: TRBV3-1/TRBV3-2; DNA: TGTGCCAGCAGCCAGAAGAGTTACAATGAGCAGTTCTTC; CDR3: CASSQKSYNEQFF
J: TRBJ2-6; size: once; D: NA; V: TRBV29-1; DNA: TGCAGCGTTGTAGGGGCTGGGGCCAACGTCCTGACTTTC; CDR3: CSVVGAGANVLTF
J: TRBJ1-2; size: many; D: TRBD1; V: TRBV3-1/TRBV3-2; DNA: TGTGCCAGCAGCCAAGGCGACAGTCCCAGGGGGTATGGCTACACCTTC; CDR3: CASSQGDSPRGYGYTF
J: TRBJ2-5; size: once; D: TRBD1; V: TRBV30; DNA: TGTGCCTGGACCCGGACAGGGTTACAAGAGACCCAGTACTTC; CDR3: CAWTRTGLQETQYF
J: TRBJ2-3; size: NA; D: NA; V: TRBV24-1; DNA: TGTGCCACCAGTGACCCGGGGGGCCAAGGGGATACGCAGTATTTT; CDR3: CATSDPGGQGDTQYF
J: TRBJ1-2; size: NA; D: NA; V: TRBV24-1; DNA: TGTGCCACCAGTGGGTCGGGAGGCTATGGCTACACCTTC; CDR3: CATSGSGGYGYTF
J: TRBJ1-4; size: few; D: NA; V: TRBV7-9; DNA: TGTGCCAGCAGCTTTTGGACAAACCTTGCAACTAATGAAAAACTGTTTTTT; CDR3: CASSFWTNLATNEKLFF
J: TRBJ2-7; size: NA; D: NA; V: TRBV2; DNA: TGTGCCAGCAGTTATAGCAGCGAGCAGTACTTC; CDR3: CASSYSSEQYF
J: TRBJ1-1; size: NA; D: NA; V: TRBV29-1; DNA: TGCAGCGTTGACCGGACTACCGACACTGAAGCTTTCTTT; CDR3: CSVDRTTDTEAFF
J: TRBJ1-1; size: NA; D: NA; V: TRBV28; DNA: TGTGCCAGCACTTGGAACACTGAAGCTTTCTTT; CDR3: CASTWNTEAFF
J: TRBJ2-2; size: NA; D: NA; V: TRBV5-1; DNA: TGCGCCAGCAGCTCTTTGGACAGGGAGGGGACCGGGGAGCTGTTTTTT; CDR3: CASSSLDREGTGELFF
J: TRBJ1-1; size: NA; D: NA; V: TRBV30; DNA: TGTGCCTGGAGTTCTCAGATCGCTGAAGCTTTCTTT; CDR3: CAWSSQIAEAFF
J: TRBJ2-5; size: NA; D: TRBD1; V: TRBV5-1; DNA: TGCGCCAGCAGCTACGGGACAGGGGTTCCGGAGACCCAGTACTTC; CDR3: CASSYGTGVPETQYF
J: TRBJ1-2; size: NA; D: TRBD1; V: TRBV28; DNA: TGTGCCAGCAGTTTGGACCTGGCAGGGGGCGATGGCTACACCTTC; CDR3: CASSLDLAGGDGYTF
J: TRBJ2-7; size: NA; D: NA; V: TRBV7-9; DNA: TGTGCCAGCAGCTTAGATGGAGGGACCTTCTACGAGCAGTACTTC; CDR3: CASSLDGGTFYEQYF
J: TRBJ2-4; size: NA; D: NA; V: TRBV19; DNA: TGTGCCAGTAGCACCGGAGGAGGGGGCGGAAACATTCAGTACTTC; CDR3: CASSTGGGGGNIQYF
J: TRBJ2-1; size: few; D: TRBD2; V: TRBV3-1/TRBV3-2; DNA: TGTGCCAGCAGCCAGCGGGGACTAGCGGGAGTTGAGCAGTTCTTC; CDR3: CASSQRGLAGVEQFF
J: TRBJ1-5; size: few; D: NA; V: TRBV7-8; DNA: TGTGCCAGCAGCCGGACGGGAGATAATCAGCCCCAGCATTTT; CDR3: CASSRTGDNQPQHF
J: TRBJ2-7; size: NA; D: NA; V: TRBV12-3/TRBV12-4; DNA: TGTGCCAGCAGTTTAAACACCTACGAGCAGTACTTC; CDR3: CASSLNTYEQYF
J: TRBJ1-1; size: NA; D: NA; V: TRBV30; DNA: TGTGCCTGGACGGGGGTGGTTGGGCCGAACACTGAAGCTTTCTTT; CDR3: CAWTGVVGPNTEAFF
J: TRBJ2-7; size: NA; D: NA; V: TRBV9; DNA: TGTGCCAGCAGCGTATCAGGGGATCTTAGCTACGAGCAGTACTTC; CDR3: CASSVSGDLSYEQYF
J: TRBJ1-6; size: NA; D: NA; V: TRBV15; DNA: TGTGCCACCAGCAGAGATACAGGCCATAATTCACCCCTCCACTTT; CDR3: CATSRDTGHNSPLHF
J: TRBJ2-5; size: NA; D: TRBD2; V: TRBV19; DNA: TGTGCCAGTAGTACTTCGAGCGGGAGTGCGCAAGAGACCCAGTACTTC; CDR3: CASSTSSGSAQETQYF
J: TRBJ2-1; size: NA; D: NA; V: TRBV12-3/TRBV12-4; DNA: TGTGCCAGCAGCGTTCGGGTTGGGGAGCAGTTCTTC; CDR3: CASSVRVGEQFF
J: TRBJ1-5; size: NA; D: TRBD1; V: TRBV19; DNA: TGTGCCAGTAGCCCGGACAGGGAACTCAATCAGCCCCAGCATTTT; CDR3: CASSPDRELNQPQHF
J: TRBJ2-2; size: many; D: NA; V: TRBV11-2; DNA: TGTGCCAGCTCTCGCCGGGGGAACACCGGGGAGCTGTTTTTT; CDR3: CASSRRGNTGELFF
J: TRBJ2-7; size: once; D: TRBD2; V: TRBV28; DNA: TGTGCCAGCAGTTTGGAAAAGGGACTAGCGAGATACGAGCAGTACTTC; CDR3: CASSLEKGLARYEQYF
J: TRBJ2-2; size: NA; D: TRBD2; V: TRBV27; DNA: TGTGCCAGCAGTTTAGAGCGGGAGACCGGGGAGCTGTTTTTT; CDR3: CASSLERETGELFF
J: TRBJ2-1; size: NA; D: NA; V: TRBV9; DNA: TGTGCCAGCAGCCCGGGACACAGATCCTACAATGAGCAGTTCTTC; CDR3: CASSPGHRSYNEQFF
J: TRBJ1-5; size: NA; D: TRBD1; V: TRBV23-1; DNA: TGCGCCAGCAGTCATCCTGGGACAGGGGGAAGGAGGTCGTTCTCTCAGCCCCAGCATTTT; CDR3: CASSHPGTGGRRSFSQPQHF